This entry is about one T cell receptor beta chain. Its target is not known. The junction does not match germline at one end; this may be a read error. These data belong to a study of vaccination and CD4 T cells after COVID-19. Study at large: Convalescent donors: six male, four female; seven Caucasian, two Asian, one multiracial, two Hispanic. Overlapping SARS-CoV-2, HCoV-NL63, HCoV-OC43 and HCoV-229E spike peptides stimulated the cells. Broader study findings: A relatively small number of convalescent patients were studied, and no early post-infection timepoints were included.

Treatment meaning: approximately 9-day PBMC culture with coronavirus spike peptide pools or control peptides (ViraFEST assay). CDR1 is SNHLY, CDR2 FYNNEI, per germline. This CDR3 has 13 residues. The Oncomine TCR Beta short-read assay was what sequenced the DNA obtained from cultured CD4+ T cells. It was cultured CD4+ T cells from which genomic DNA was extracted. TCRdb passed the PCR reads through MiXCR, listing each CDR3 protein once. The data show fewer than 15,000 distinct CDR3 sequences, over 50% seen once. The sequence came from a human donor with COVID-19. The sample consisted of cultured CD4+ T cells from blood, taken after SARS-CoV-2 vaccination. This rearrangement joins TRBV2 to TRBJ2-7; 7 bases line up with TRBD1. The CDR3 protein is CASRVTGIYEQCF. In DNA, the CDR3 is TGTGCCAGCAGAGTGACAGGGATTTACGAGCAGTGCTTC.